Shown below are 18 T cell receptor beta chains from a single sample sequenced in a study of blood T cell repertoires in COVID-19 (TCRdb year 2020). Libraries were made using the immunoSEQ multiplex PCR assay. The table comes from immuneACCESS by way of TCRdb, which keeps in-frame sequences with V and J called. Part of the clones is missing from these tables; in studies checked, under half for an unresolved V gene and the rest for unknown reasons. This sample has 430,000 or so clones in its table, and roughly 90% of those were observed once. The top ten hold 0.7% to 0.85% of the sample. Sequenced material: peripheral blood. The receptor set was obtained from a man aged 18-30 years with COVID-19, enrolled during active disease.

This chain links TRBV27 with TRBJ2-7; D gene uncertain. CDR1 MNHEY and CDR2 SMNVEV come from the germline V gene (reference sequence). Trimming left V 6 bases short and J 3 bases short, with 15 bases between. CDR3 length equals 14 residues. CDR3 residues: CASSKGVPRYEQYF. Here the CDR3 DNA reads TGTGCCAGCAGCAAAGGAGTTCCGCGCTACGAGCAGTACTTC.

This clone was observed a few times. The chain uses TRBV27 and TRBJ2-5; 7 bases are a match to TRBD1. Germline trimming cut 8 bases from V and 2 bases from J; bases unmatched to any gene: 11. In germline, CDR1 is MNHEY, CDR2 SMNVEV (reference sequence). CDR3 length equals 15 residues. For the CDR3, the DNA is TGTGCCAGCGGGGGACAGAGAGGACGACAAGAGACCCAGTACTTC. Its translation: CASGGQRGRQETQYF.

This chain links TRBV5-4 with TRBJ2-7; TRBD2 aligns across 11 bases. CDR3 length: 17 residues. Germline trimming cut 4 bases from V and 1 base from J; bases unmatched to any gene: 10. Germline assignment: CDR1 SGHNT and CDR2 YYREEE (reference sequence). This CDR3 reads CASSIIIGTSGSYEQYF. The CDR3 bases are TGTGCCAGCAGCATAATAATAGGGACTAGCGGATCCTACGAGCAGTACTTC. The full variable domain, in which reference TRBV5-4 and TRBJ2-7 provide the parts outside the CDR3, is ETGVTQSPTHLIKTRGQQVTLRCSSQSGHNTVSWYQQALGQGPQFIFQYYREEENGRGNFPPRFSGLQFPNYSSELNVNALELDDSALYLCASSIIIGTSGSYEQYFGPGTRLTVT.

The CDR3 sequence is CASSQDGRLHSYNEQFF. CDR3 sequence (DNA): TGTGCCAGCAGCCAAGATGGCCGTCTTCATTCCTACAATGAGCAGTTCTTC. The chain employs TRBV14 and TRBJ2-1; no reliable D call. Germline V CDR1 and CDR2: SGHDN, FVKESK. Trimming removed 0 bases from V and 1 base from J, with 13 bases in between. This CDR3 spans 17 amino acids.

In its sample, this clone was seen once. The genes are TRBV6-5 and TRBJ1-6; D not certain. CDR3 length: 15 residues. The germline V and J ends were trimmed by 7 bases and 3 bases, with 13 bases remaining between them. Germline V gives CDR1 MNHEY, CDR2 SVGAGI. CDR3 sequence reads: CASTRRQSYNSPLHF. For the CDR3, the DNA is TGTGCCAGCACCAGGAGGCAGAGCTATAATTCACCCCTCCACTTT.

This chain uses TRBV2 with TRBJ2-5, with D unclear. The V and J ends lost 8 bases and 2 bases respectively, with 12 bases between them. The CDR3 spans 13 residues. Germline-derived CDR1 and CDR2 are SNHLY and FYNNEI. The CDR3 here is CASRSSRQETQYF. The CDR3 DNA reads as TGTGCCAGCCGCTCTAGTCGGCAAGAGACCCAGTACTTC.

CDR3 in amino acids: CASSHELLAGDADTQYF. As DNA, the CDR3 is TGTGCCAGCAGCCACGAACTACTAGCGGGAGACGCAGATACGCAGTATTTT. The chain has TRBV14 and TRBJ2-3; 11 positions match TRBD2. The germline V gene has CDR1 SGHDN and CDR2 FVKESK. V shed 3 bases, J shed 4 bases, and the junction held 9 bases outside the gene matches. The CDR3 has 17 residues.

This chain connects TRBV6-5 to TRBJ2-3; TRBD2 matches 11 bases. The CDR3 runs 15 residues. The trim removed 7 bases at V and 5 bases at J, leaving 8 bases unmatched. In germline, CDR1 is MNHEY, CDR2 SVGAGI. The CDR3 protein is CASNRLAGSQDTQYF. The CDR3 nucleotides read TGTGCCAGCAACAGACTAGCGGGATCGCAAGATACGCAGTATTTT.

V usage is TRBV14 and J usage is TRBJ2-1, with 9 bases lining up with TRBD2. CDR1 and CDR2 from the germline V gene are SGHDN and FVKESK. V trimming: 1 base; J trimming: 10 bases; junction bases outside the gene matches: 2. The CDR3 consists of 13 residues. Here the CDR3 DNA reads TGTGCCAGCAGCCAAGTGAGCGGGAGGGAGCAGTTCTTC. It specifies CASSQVSGREQFF.

As DNA, the CDR3 is TGTGCCAGCAGCCAAGATAGTTCAGGGGCTTCACCCCTCCACTTT. It codes for CASSQDSSGASPLHF. The chain carries TRBV4-2 and TRBJ1-6; D is perhaps TRBD1 (6 bases). This CDR3 is built from 15 residues. CDR1 and CDR2 (germline): LGHNA, YNFKEQ. With 0 bases removed from V and 9 bases from J, the gap between germline ends came to 12 bases.

CDR3 protein: CASSPGQDLAYGYTF. The CDR3 DNA reads TGTGCCAGCTCACCGGGACAGGACCTCGCCTATGGCTACACCTTC. This rearrangement joins TRBV18 to TRBJ1-2; 8 nucleotides line up with TRBD1. V was clipped by 3 bases and J by 4 bases; unmatched bases: 7. Germline CDR1 is KGHSH and CDR2 is LQKENI. The CDR3 has 15 amino acids.

The rearrangement links TRBV5-4 to TRBJ1-3, with no clear D. V was trimmed by 2 bases and J by 4 bases, leaving 10 bases between them. Germline-derived CDR1 and CDR2 are SGHNT and YYREEE (reference sequence). This CDR3 has 14 residues. CDR3: CASSLEGDGNTIYF. The CDR3 DNA is TGTGCCAGCAGCTTAGAGGGAGACGGAAACACCATATATTTT.

The chain uses TRBV24-1 and TRBJ1-2, with D tentatively TRBD1 (6 bases). Germline V gene lookup returns CDR1 KGHDR and CDR2 SFDVKD. V dropped 4 bases and J dropped 8 bases, with 10 bases sitting between them. The length of the CDR3 is 12 residues. The CDR3 sequence: CATSDRTDGYTF. CDR3 in DNA: TGTGCCACCAGTGACCGGACAGACGGCTACACCTTC.

The chain recombines TRBV2 with TRBJ1-1; TRBD1 matches at 12 bases. V shed 6 bases and J 7 bases; nucleotides not matched to a gene: 9. Germline assignment: CDR1 SNHLY and CDR2 FYNNEI. This CDR3 contains 15 residues. CDR3 nucleotide sequence: TGTGCCAGCAGCCTAGCCGGGACAGGGGGCGGTGAAGCTTTCTTT. This translates into CASSLAGTGGGEAFF.

The chain combines TRBV5-1 with TRBJ2-3; 15 positions agree with TRBD2. The V gene's germline CDR1 is SGHRS and CDR2 YFSETQ. V shed 3 bases, J shed 3 bases, and the junction held 2 bases outside the gene matches. The CDR3 totals 16 residues. CDR3 protein: CASSSGLAGGTDTQYF. Here the CDR3 DNA reads TGCGCCAGCAGCTCGGGACTAGCGGGAGGTACAGATACGCAGTATTTT.

This chain joins TRBV5-1 and TRBJ2-5; 9 positions agree with TRBD2. Germline CDR1 is SGHRS and CDR2 is YFSETQ. J was trimmed by 4 bases and V by 3 bases; bases with no gene match: 7. The CDR3 loop spans 15 amino acids. The CDR3 protein is CASSWRSGGTETQYF. In nucleotides, the CDR3 is TGCGCCAGCAGCTGGAGGAGCGGGGGGACAGAGACCCAGTACTTC.

The V call is TRBV7-9, the J call TRBJ2-3; no reliable D call. Germline CDR1 and CDR2: SEHNR and FQNEAQ (reference sequence). The length of the CDR3 is 16 residues. V was clipped by 6 bases and J by 2 bases, with 18 bases between them. The CDR3 DNA follows: TGTGCCAGCAGTTTCGGGTCTATCCTATACACAGATACGCAGTATTTT. Protein sequence: CASSFGSILYTDTQYF.

This clone was detected once. This chain joins TRBV6-1 and TRBJ2-1; 9 bases are a match to TRBD2. Germline lookup yields CDR1 MNHNS and CDR2 SASEGT. The V gene end was trimmed by 2 bases and the J gene end by 3 bases; junction bases not matched to a gene: 2. The CDR3 runs 15 residues. The CDR3 DNA reads as TGTGCCAGCAGTGAACTAGCGGGGAACTACAATGAGCAGTTCTTC. The encoded protein is CASSELAGNYNEQFF.